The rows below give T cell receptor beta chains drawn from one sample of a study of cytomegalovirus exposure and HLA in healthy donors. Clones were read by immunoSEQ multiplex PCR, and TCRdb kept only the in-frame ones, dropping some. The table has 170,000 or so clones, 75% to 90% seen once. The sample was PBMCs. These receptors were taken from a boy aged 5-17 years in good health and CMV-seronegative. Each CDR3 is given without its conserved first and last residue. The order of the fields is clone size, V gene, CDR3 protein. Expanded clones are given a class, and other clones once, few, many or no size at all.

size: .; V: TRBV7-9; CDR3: ASSLGTSNTEAF
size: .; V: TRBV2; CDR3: ASSGGGTASTGELF
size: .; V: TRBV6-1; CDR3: AATGSSYEQY
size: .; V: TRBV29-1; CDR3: SVAVGGGGTEAF
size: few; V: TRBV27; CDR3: ASSSWTSGETQY
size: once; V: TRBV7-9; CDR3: ASSPGPNTEAF
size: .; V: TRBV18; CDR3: ASSPPQGNEKLF
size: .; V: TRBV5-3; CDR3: ARSLREDQLYNSPLH
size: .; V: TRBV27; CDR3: ASSLGPDSPLH
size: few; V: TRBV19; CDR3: ASYSGLEQF
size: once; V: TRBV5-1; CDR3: ASSLGLLAGEETQY
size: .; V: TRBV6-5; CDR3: ASSYSGTSYEQY
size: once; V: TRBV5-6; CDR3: ASSGDLAGYT
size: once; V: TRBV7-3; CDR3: ASSSTVYNEQF
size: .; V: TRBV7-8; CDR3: ASSLAVGEDQY
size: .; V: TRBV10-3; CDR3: AISDWTGGASDGYT
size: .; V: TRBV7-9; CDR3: ASSTTGLTSGNTIY
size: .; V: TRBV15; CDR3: ATKALREGYT
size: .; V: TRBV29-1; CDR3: SAIRGGGEQY
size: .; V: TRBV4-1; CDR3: ASSRDQTNYGYT
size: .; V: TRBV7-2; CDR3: ASSFRDEQF
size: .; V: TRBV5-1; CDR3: ASSPSQVSYEQY
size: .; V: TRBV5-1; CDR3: ASSVRPGQGAEQY
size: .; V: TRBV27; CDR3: ASSRGSNTEAF
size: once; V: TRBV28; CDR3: ASSLEGRSQPQH
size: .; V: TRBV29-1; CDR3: SVGLLTAGELF
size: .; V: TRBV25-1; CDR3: ASSEMGLEETQY
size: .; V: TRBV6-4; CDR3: ASSDSGGASTEAF
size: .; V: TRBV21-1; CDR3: ASSGPGTGATEQY
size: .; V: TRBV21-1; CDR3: ASPATHSYEQY
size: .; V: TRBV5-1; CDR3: ASSLGLAGIHEQF
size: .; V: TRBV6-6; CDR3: ASSYGGARSEQY
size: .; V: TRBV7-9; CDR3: ASSLRGLGGNEQF
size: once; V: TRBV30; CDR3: AWDRDINYEQY
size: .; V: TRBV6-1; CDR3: ASSLAGGPGEQY
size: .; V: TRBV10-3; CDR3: AISPGQGEGKKNTEAF
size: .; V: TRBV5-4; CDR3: ASSLPAGVSGELF
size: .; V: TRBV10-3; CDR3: ATLGTGDYEQY
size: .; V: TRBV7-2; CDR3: ASSPEGLWGGELF
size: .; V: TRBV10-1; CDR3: ASRDPGQGSTEAF
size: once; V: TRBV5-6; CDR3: ASSLQGAGWGANVLT
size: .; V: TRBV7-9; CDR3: ASSPEGSYGYT
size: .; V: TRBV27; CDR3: ASSRNPDSLAF
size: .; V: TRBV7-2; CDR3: ASSFTPGTGVSLH
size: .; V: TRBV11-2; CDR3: ASSFGHGTGGLGNTIY
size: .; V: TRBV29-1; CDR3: SVPKTGGPISYNEQF
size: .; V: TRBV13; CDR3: ASSSTYTGGRNEQF
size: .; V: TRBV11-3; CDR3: ASSWTGFAEAF
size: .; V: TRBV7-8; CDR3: ASSRDRATEAF
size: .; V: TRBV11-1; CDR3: ASSLAPGYEQY
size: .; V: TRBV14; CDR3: ASSQSGQGNQPQH
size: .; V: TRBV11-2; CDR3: ASSLERTGRHT
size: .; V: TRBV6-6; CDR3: ASSKGLYSYNEQF